This T cell receptor (beta chain) was sequenced for a study of PD-L1 blockade in urothelial cancer. About the research overall: Of prior chemotherapy regimens, patients had received between 0 and 3. Analysis of blood occurred 3 weeks (second dose) and 6 weeks after treatment start. Blood-derived samples held a median around 140,000 T cells. Study observations and caveats: Having blood TCR clonality under the median before treatment predicted better survival.

In the case of this clone: Its antigen is unidentified.

Produced via immunoSEQ multiplex PCR; TCRdb's table is partial and in-frame only. The sample holds about 84,000 clones, more than 75% seen once. The length of the CDR3 is 12 residues. Germline lookup yields CDR1 SQVTM and CDR2 ANQGSEA. V lost 6 bases, J lost 7 bases, and 12 bases lay in between. Specimen: PBMCs, collected around atezolizumab (anti-PD-L1) treatment. The source is a man in his 70s with urothelial cancer. The V and J genes are TRBV29-1 and TRBJ1-4; TRBD1 might be the D (5 bases). For the CDR3, the DNA is TGCAGCGTATCGGGGGTTGGTGAAAAACTGTTTTTT. It encodes CSVSGVGEKLFF.